This TCR beta chain was identified in a study of cytomegalovirus exposure and HLA in healthy donors (dated by TCRdb to about 2017). A note on the overall study: An earlier analysis of roughly 500 of the donors reported over 250 Gb of sequence data and roughly 120 million unique TCR beta sequences obtained from about 200 million T cells. In the later analysis, no new phenotypic data were used to find candidate immune exposures; instead, reliance was placed on TCR beta sequences and their occurrence across donors. An early release covering just under 650 HLA-typed donors comprised 250 to 350 gigabases of sequencing data and around 80 million unique TCR sequences. Among the 398 genotyped donors, around 81% belonged to the genetic ancestry cluster associated with self-reported Caucasian donors. The aim of the study was to test whether cataloging public T cell receptors could identify signatures of past pathogen exposure. Every discovery cohort repertoire had been produced on one sequencing platform. Across some 400 genotyped donors of the cohort, an average of about 250,000 unique TCR beta nucleotide sequences per donor were sequenced, and roughly 18% of those sequences were non-productive. Because of strong linkage in the cohort, roughly five DR-DQ haplotypes were treated as single units for association and clustering. Donor age, sex, ethnicity and CMV serostatus were compiled alongside the repertoire data. To decide whether each TCR beta V gene segment behaved as functional or pseudogenic, an earlier analysis of some 570 of the donors relied on high-throughput TCR beta sequencing. The study profiled the T cell repertoires of hundreds of subjects by immunosequencing and related them to cytomegalovirus serostatus. Besides the first cohort of around 670 subjects, a separate validation cohort made up of roughly 130 different subjects was used. A later analysis re-analyzed previously published TCR beta repertoires from 666 donors and added high-resolution HLA genotyping to study TCR occurrence patterns. To predict cytomegalovirus infection status, the study brought together high-throughput TCR immunosequencing, statistical association of individual TCRs with disease status, and machine learning. Typing coverage varied by locus: roughly 620-640 donors for A, B, C, DRB1 and DQB1; approximately 560 for DQA1; about 590 for DPA1; 450 to 480 for DPB1. Both class I and class II loci were covered by HLA typing, at four-digit resolution. A later genetic analysis used genome-wide SNP genotypes for 398 of the 666 donors, treating that subset as a discovery cohort. The investigation overall reported the following: The study gave a list of under 200 TCR beta chains associated with cytomegalovirus. A further reported finding was that TCR beta sequences accurately predicted the HLA-A and HLA-B alleles for most subjects in the first cohort. A later genetic analysis associated a missense DCLRE1C variant with V-gene and J-gene trimming of TCR beta chains, and an independent cohort replicated the association. Because the 87-base-pair reads could not distinguish some IMGT-functional V segments, including TRBV6-2 and TRBV6-3, those segments were excluded. Assigning TCR associations to individual alleles was difficult when HLA alleles, especially DR and DQ, strongly co-occurred. HLA typing was unavailable for some donors at each locus, so association tests used only the typed subset. While some public TCRs were present in many individuals, most TCR sequences turned up only very rarely across donors. In both the original and validation cohorts, the classifier was reported to diagnose cytomegalovirus status with high specificity and sensitivity. It was suggested by the authors that the approach could potentially be generalized to other disease states and immunological phenotypes. Most CMV-associated TCR beta chains appeared to be HLA-restricted in a later analysis, and the HLA associations seemed to be driven largely by CMV exposure. A later analysis found that HLA-associated TCR beta chains were more clonally expanded and had lower generation probabilities than equally common non-associated chains. For the cohort, immune exposure information was limited to CMV serostatus. In a later analysis, several top co-occurrence clusters were reported to appear linked to parvovirus B19, influenza, CMV and Epstein-Barr virus. According to a later genetic analysis, donors in an Asian-associated ancestry cluster had fewer N-insertions in productive TCRs than the roughly 670-donor mean. Sequencing depth was assumed to be roughly uniform across donors in the presence/absence analyses, though that assumption may not hold. This cohort had only TCR beta chains sequenced, and the lack of alpha or paired-chain data limited which features could be detected. Because counts were too low, seventeen rarely observed V segments, including chromosome 9 orphons, were left out of the earlier analysis of 587 of the donors. According to a later analysis, TCR association rates differed among HLA loci, with DRB1 alleles showing the most associated TCRs and HLA-C alleles showing the fewest. In a later analysis, around 15,000 TCR beta sequences were associated with specific HLA alleles at a false discovery rate of 0.05. In an earlier analysis of 587 of the donors, most TCR beta V segments appeared in productive rearrangements about 87% or about 30% of the time, broadly matching IMGT annotations. In vitro tests confirmed that a few of the cytomegalovirus-associated TCR beta chains recognize cytomegalovirus antigens. A cluster of highly shared sequence variants was judged likely to represent a technical artifact of the sequencing pipeline. Correlated functional status among segregating V segments might reflect linkage disequilibrium, but an unknown experimental factor could not be ruled out.

As to this clone: Its antigen is not yet known. One base away there is no much larger clone; base qualities are not given.

Inclusive of the bounding cysteine and phenylalanine, the CDR3 is 13 residues long. Of the read, only the CDR3 DNA is kept; its 39 bases are in frame from base 1. The germline V gene sets CDR1 to SGHDT and CDR2 to YYEEEE. Relative to germline, V is 6 bases shorter and J is 1 base shorter, with 10 bases between their ends. The cohort consisted of 650 to 700 healthy bone marrow donors. Cohort members were all nominally healthy when sampled, although unrecorded immune exposures were likely present. The donor was CMV seronegative and belonged to the group of 352 seronegative cohort members. Every donor gave a peripheral blood sample, and the peripheral blood mononuclear cells from that sample were used for TCR beta sequencing. The Qiagen DNeasy Blood Extraction Kit was used to extract genomic DNA from the blood cell samples. Libraries were prepared through the immunoSEQ multiplex PCR assay. A mixture of 60 forward primers for TCR Vbeta segments and 13 reverse primers for TCR Jbeta segments was used in the multiplex PCR. The CDR3 region of rearranged TCR beta genes was amplified from genomic DNA with a multiplex PCR assay. Amplified TCR beta libraries were sequenced as 87-base-pair reads on the Illumina HiSeq System. On the study's bioinformatics: In a later analysis, 77 million or so unique TCR beta chains were counted across the 650 to 700 repertoires, and approximately 11 million of these chains were shared by at least two donors. Raw reads were error-corrected and collapsed into unique sequences by a nearest-neighbor algorithm in which closely related sequences were merged to remove PCR and sequencing errors. CDR3 sequences were aligned to IMGT reference sequences to assign V, D and J gene segments. For a sequence to be retained, at least a six-nucleotide match to both a V gene segment and a J gene segment was required. A rearrangement was called productive if the CDR3 had no stop codons and remained in frame with V and J, and every other rearrangement was called non-productive. CDR3 was defined by IMGT convention, running from the second conserved V-encoded cysteine to the conserved J-encoded phenylalanine. In an earlier analysis of 550 to 650 of the donors, sequences lacking an unambiguous match to a single V gene segment were excluded. An earlier analysis of several hundred of the donors called V segments functional above 56.7% productive rearrangements and segregating when the between-donor standard deviation exceeded 5%. A statistical classification framework was built for diagnosing cytomegalovirus status from the catalog of TCR beta chain sequences. V and J gene assignment, in a later analysis, came from comparing TCR nucleotide sequences with IMGT/GENE-DB human TR gene sequences. The TCRdist pipeline was used in a later analysis to assign CDR3 sequences and most-parsimonious VDJ recombination scenarios. In a later analysis, each TCR beta chain was defined by its CDR3 amino acid sequence together with its V-gene family, and reads lacking a unique V-gene family were excluded. In a later analysis, 450 to 600 highly shared, low-generation-probability nucleotide sequences were removed to address suspected cross-contamination and a sequencing artifact. For each public chain, a later analysis derived a clonal expansion index from normalized ranks of inferred template counts within each repertoire. Generation probabilities in a later analysis came from a VDJ recombination model fitted to out-of-frame rearrangements, and those results were checked against IGoR. A later analysis scored TCR-TCR, TCR-HLA and TCR-CMV co-occurrence with hypergeometric tests, applying a repertoire-size bias correction to TCR pairs. To estimate false discovery rates, a later analysis permuted the HLA or CMV assignments 20 times. In a later analysis, co-occurring TCRs were grouped with DBSCAN, and TCRdist sequence similarity was added when clustering was performed within HLA-allele-positive subsets. Co-occurrence clustering excluded repertoires with fewer than 30,000 or more than 120,000 public chains, plus five with anomalous nucleotide sharing. TCRdb provides this immuneACCESS table in a form limited to in-frame rearrangements. Some clones are lacking; in checked studies, under half of them reflect an unresolved V gene, and why the rest are absent is not known. The V and J calls and clone size were taken over from that table, and D and trimming were inferred from the DNA. Within this sample are nearly 65,000 clones, with approximately 76% of them counted one time only. About 5.7% of the sample is taken by the ten largest.

Recombination joined TRBV5-6 with TRBJ2-5; the D gene is possibly TRBD2, with 6 bases matching. The sample comprised PBMCs. This clonotype originated in a man between 45 and 60 years old in good health and CMV-seronegative. The CDR3 reads as follows: CASTGLLQETQYF. The DNA reads TGTGCCAGCACGGGACTGCTCCAAGAGACCCAGTACTTC.